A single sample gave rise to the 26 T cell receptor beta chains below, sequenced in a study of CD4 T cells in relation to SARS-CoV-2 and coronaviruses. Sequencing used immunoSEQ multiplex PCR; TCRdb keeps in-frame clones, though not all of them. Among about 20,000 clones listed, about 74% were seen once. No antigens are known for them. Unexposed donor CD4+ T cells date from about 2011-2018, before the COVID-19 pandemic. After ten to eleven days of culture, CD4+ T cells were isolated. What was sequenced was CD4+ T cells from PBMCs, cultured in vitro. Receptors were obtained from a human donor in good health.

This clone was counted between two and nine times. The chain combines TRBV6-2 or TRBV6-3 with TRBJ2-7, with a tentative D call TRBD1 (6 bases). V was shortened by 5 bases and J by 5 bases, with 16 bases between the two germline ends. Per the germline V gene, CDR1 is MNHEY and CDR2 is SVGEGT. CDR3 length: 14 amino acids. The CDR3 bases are TGTGCCAGCAGTAACAACAGGGTTATCGACGAGCAGTACTTC. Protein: CASSNNRVIDEQYF.

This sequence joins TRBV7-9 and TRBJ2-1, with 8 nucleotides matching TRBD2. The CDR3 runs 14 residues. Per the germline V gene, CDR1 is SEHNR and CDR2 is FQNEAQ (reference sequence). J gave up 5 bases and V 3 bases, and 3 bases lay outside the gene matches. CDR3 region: CASSFVLADNEQFF. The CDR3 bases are TGTGCCAGCAGCTTTGTACTAGCGGACAATGAGCAGTTCTTC. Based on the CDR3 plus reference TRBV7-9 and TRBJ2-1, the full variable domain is DTGVSQNPRHKITKRGQNVTFRCDPISEHNRLYWYRQTLGQGPEFLTYFQNEAQLEKSRLLSDRFSAERPKGSFSTLEIQRTEQGDSAMYLCASSFVLADNEQFFGPGTRLTVL.

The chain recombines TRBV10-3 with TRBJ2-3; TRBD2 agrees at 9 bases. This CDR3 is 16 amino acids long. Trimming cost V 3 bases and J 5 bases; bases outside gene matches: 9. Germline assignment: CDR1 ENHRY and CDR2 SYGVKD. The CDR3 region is CAISDRYAGGGDTQYF. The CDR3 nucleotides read TGTGCCATCAGTGATCGGTATGCGGGAGGGGGAGATACGCAGTATTTT.

As DNA, the CDR3 is TGCAGCGTTGAATCGCGGTTTCGGACTGAAGCTTTCTTT. This encodes CSVESRFRTEAFF. V gene TRBV29-1 combines with J gene TRBJ1-1, with D unclear. Trimming cost V 2 bases and J 5 bases, with 12 bases left between them. Germline V gene lookup returns CDR1 SQVTM and CDR2 ANQGSEA. There are 13 residues in the CDR3.

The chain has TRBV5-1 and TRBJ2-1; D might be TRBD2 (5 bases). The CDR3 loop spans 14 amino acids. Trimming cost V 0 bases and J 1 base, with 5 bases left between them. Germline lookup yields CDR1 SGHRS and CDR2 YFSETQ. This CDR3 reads CASSLGESYNEQFF. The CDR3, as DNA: TGCGCCAGCAGCTTGGGGGAGTCCTACAATGAGCAGTTCTTC.

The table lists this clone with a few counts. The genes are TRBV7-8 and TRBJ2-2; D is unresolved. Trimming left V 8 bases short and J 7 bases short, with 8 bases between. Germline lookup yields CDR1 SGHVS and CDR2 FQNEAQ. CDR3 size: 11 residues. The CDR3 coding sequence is TGTGCCAGCGGTCCCTACGGGGAGCTGTTTTTT. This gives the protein CASGPYGELFF.

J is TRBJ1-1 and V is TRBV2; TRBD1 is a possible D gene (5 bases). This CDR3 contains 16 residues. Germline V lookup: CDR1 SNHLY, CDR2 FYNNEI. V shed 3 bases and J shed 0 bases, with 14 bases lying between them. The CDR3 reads CASSDRESDLNTEAFF. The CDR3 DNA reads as TGTGCCAGCAGTGACAGGGAGAGCGACTTGAACACTGAAGCTTTCTTT. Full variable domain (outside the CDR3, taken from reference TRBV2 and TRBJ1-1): EPEVTQTPSHQVTQMGQEVILRCVPISNHLYFYWYRQILGQKVEFLVSFYNNEISEKSEIFDDQFSVERPDGSNFTLKIRSTKLEDSAMYFCASSDRESDLNTEAFFGQGTRLTVV.

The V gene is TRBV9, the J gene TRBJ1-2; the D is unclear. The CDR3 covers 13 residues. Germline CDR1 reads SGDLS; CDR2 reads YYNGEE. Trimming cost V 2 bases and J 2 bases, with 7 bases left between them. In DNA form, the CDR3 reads TGTGCCAGCAGCGTCGCCTACAACTATGGCTACACCTTC. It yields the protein CASSVAYNYGYTF.

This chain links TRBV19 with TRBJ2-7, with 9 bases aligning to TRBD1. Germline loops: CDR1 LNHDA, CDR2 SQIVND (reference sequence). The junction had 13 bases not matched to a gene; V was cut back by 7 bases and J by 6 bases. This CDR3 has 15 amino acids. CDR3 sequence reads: CASTPWGQGVGEQYF. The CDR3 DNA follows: TGTGCCAGTACCCCATGGGGACAGGGAGTCGGCGAGCAGTACTTC.

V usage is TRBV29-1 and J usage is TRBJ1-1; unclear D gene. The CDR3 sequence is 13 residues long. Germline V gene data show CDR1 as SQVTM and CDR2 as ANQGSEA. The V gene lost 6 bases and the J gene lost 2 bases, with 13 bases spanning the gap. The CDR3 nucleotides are TGCAGCGTCACGGACCGACTAAACACTGAAGCTTTCTTT. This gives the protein CSVTDRLNTEAFF.

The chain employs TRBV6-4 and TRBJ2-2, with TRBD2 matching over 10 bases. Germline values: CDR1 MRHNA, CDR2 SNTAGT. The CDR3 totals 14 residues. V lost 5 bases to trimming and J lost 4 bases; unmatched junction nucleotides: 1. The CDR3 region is CASSTSGITGELFF. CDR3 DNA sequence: TGTGCCAGCAGTACTAGCGGGATCACCGGGGAGCTGTTTTTT.

The CDR3 DNA reads as TGTGCCAGCAGCTTAGGATTGGCGTCTTACAATGAGCAGTTCTTC. Translation: CASSLGLASYNEQFF. The V and J genes are TRBV7-3 and TRBJ2-1; no definite D call. The CDR3 sequence is 15 residues long. V was shortened by 2 bases and J by 4 bases, with 12 bases between the two germline ends. Germline V CDR1 and CDR2: SGHTA, FQGTGA.

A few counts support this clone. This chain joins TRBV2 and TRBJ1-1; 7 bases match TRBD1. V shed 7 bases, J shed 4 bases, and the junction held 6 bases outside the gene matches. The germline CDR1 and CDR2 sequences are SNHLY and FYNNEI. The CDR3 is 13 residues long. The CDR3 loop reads CASNRDSGTEAFF. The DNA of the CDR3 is TGTGCCAGCAACCGGGACAGTGGCACTGAAGCTTTCTTT.

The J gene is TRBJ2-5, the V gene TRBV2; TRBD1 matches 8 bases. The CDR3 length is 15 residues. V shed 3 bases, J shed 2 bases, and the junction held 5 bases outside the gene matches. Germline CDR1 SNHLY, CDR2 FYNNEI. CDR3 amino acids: CASSEGRGPQETQYF. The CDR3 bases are TGTGCCAGCAGTGAGGGCAGGGGGCCACAAGAGACCCAGTACTTC. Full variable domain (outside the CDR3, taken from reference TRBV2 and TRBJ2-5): EPEVTQTPSHQVTQMGQEVILRCVPISNHLYFYWYRQILGQKVEFLVSFYNNEISEKSEIFDDQFSVERPDGSNFTLKIRSTKLEDSAMYFCASSEGRGPQETQYFGPGTRLLVL.

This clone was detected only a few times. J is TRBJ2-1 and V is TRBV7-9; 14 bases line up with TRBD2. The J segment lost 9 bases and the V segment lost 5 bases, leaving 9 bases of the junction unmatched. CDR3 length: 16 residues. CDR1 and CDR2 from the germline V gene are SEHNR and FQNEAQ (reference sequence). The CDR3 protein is CASSLPGLAGVSEQFF. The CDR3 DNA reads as TGTGCCAGCAGCCTCCCGGGACTAGCGGGAGTCAGTGAGCAGTTCTTC.

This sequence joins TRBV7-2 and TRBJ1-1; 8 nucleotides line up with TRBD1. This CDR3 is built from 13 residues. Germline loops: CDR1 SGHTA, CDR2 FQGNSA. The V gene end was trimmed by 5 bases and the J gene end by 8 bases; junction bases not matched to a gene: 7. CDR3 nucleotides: TGTGCCAGCAGCCCAGGGGGCGCAGGGGAAGCTTTCTTT. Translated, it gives CASSPGGAGEAFF.

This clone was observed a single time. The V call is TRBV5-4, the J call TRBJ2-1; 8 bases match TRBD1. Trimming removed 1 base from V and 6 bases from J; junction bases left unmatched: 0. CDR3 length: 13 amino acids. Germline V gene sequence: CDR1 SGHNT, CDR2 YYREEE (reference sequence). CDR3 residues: CASSLTGGNEQFF. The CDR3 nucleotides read TGTGCCAGCAGCTTGACAGGGGGCAATGAGCAGTTCTTC.

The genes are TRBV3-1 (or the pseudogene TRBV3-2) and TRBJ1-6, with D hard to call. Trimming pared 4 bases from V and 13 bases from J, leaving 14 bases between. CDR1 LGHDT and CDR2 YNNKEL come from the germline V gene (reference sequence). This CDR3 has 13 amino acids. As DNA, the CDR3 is TGTGCCAGCAGCCCTTACCGGGGTTTTCCCCTCCACTTT. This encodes CASSPYRGFPLHF.

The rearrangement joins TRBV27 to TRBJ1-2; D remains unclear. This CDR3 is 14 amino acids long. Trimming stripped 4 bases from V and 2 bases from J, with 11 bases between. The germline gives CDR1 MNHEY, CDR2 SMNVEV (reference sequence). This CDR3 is CASSWSAVNYGYTF. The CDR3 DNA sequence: TGTGCCAGCAGTTGGTCGGCAGTGAACTATGGCTACACCTTC.

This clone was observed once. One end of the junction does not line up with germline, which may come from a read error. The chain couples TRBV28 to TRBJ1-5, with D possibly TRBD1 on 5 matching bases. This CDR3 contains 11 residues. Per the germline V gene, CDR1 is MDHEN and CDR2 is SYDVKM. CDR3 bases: TGTGCCAGCAGCCATCACGGGGGGTTGTATTTT. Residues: CASSHHGGLYF.

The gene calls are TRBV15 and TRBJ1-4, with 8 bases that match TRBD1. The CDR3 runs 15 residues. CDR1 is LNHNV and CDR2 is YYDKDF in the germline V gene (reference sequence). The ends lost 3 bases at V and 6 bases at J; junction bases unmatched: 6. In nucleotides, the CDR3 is TGTGCCACCAGCAGGAAACAGGGGGTAGATGAAAAACTGTTTTTT. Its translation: CATSRKQGVDEKLFF.

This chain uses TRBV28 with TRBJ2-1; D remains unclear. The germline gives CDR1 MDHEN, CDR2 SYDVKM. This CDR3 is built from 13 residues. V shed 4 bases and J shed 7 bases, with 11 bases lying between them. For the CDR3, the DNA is TGTGCCAGCAGTTCGACCCCGGCTAATGAGCAGTTCTTC. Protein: CASSSTPANEQFF. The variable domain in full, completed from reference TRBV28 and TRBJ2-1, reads DVKVTQSSRYLVKRTGEKVFLECVQDMDHENMFWYRQDPGLGLRLIYFSYDVKMKEKGDIPEGYSVSREKKERFSLILESASTNQTSMYLCASSSTPANEQFFGPGTRLTVL.

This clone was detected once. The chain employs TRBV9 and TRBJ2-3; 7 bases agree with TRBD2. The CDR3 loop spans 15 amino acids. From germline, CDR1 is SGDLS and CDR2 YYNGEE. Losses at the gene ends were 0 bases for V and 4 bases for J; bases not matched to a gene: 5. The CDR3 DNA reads TGTGCCAGCAGCGTAGCGGGAGGTGTTGCAGATACGCAGTATTTT. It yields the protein CASSVAGGVADTQYF.

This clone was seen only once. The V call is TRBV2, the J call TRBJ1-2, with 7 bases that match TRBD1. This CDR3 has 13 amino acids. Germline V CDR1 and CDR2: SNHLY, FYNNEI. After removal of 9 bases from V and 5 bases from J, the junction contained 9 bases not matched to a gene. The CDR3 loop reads CASSTGENYGYTF. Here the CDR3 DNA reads TGTGCCAGTAGCACAGGGGAGAATTATGGCTACACCTTC. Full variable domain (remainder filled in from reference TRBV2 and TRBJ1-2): EPEVTQTPSHQVTQMGQEVILRCVPISNHLYFYWYRQILGQKVEFLVSFYNNEISEKSEIFDDQFSVERPDGSNFTLKIRSTKLEDSAMYFCASSTGENYGYTFGSGTRLTVV.

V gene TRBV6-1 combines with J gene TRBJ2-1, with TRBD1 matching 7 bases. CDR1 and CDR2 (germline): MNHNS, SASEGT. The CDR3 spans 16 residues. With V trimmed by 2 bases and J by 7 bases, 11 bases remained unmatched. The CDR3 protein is CASSELPSQGVNEQFF. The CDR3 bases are TGTGCCAGCAGTGAACTCCCCTCCCAGGGGGTGAATGAGCAGTTCTTC.

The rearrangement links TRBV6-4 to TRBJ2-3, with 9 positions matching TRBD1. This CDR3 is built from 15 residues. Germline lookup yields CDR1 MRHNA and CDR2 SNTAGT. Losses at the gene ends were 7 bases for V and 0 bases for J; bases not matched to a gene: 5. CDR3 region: CASTRDRASTDTQYF. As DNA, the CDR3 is TGTGCCAGCACAAGGGACAGGGCTAGCACAGATACGCAGTATTTT.